The 2 T cell receptor beta chains listed next were all sequenced from one sample in a study of shared clonotypes between healthy human individuals. Using immunoSEQ multiplex PCR, the repertoire was profiled, and TCRdb retains in-frame clones only, with some absent. The data contain around 1.1 million clones, around 82% of them seen just once; the ten biggest clones take up 0.6% to 0.75%. The sample taken for sequencing was memory CD4+ T cells from PBMCs. Subset given: CD45RA-negative fraction. The receptors shown here come from a man between 18 and 35 years old in good health. Some clones in this sample may be carry-over from other donors' samples.

The chain is built from TRBV28 and TRBJ1-1, with D tentatively TRBD1 (5 bases). Germline V gene data show CDR1 as MDHEN and CDR2 as SYDVKM. The CDR3 extends over 16 amino acids. V was shortened by 2 bases and J by 4 bases, with 17 bases between the two germline ends. This CDR3 is CASSLVPGNGGTEAFF. The CDR3 DNA reads as TGTGCCAGCAGTTTAGTTCCCGGGAACGGGGGCACTGAAGCTTTCTTT.

There are a few counts of this clone. V is TRBV28 and J is TRBJ2-1; D is possibly TRBD1 (6 bases). Germline-derived CDR1 and CDR2 are MDHEN and SYDVKM. The CDR3 totals 14 residues. V lost 5 bases, J lost 12 bases, and 20 bases lay in between. The CDR3 sequence is CASSLPGQLRTQFF. As DNA, the CDR3 is TGTGCCAGCAGTCTACCCGGACAGCTAAGAACGCAGTTCTTC.